Listed below are T cell receptor beta chains from one sample, sequenced in a study of shared T cell receptors in the human thymus. Profiled with immunoSEQ multiplex PCR; TCRdb holds only in-frame clones, not every one. Seen here are some 760,000 clones, roughly 85% observed once, and the top ten hold 0.0095% to 0.011%. This sample was shared with a second study, whose subject was human thymus T cells.

Sequencing used thymocytes. All receptors derive from a girl in the first two years of life with a congenital heart defect. The CDR3 runs from the conserved cysteine through the conserved F or W. The D gene is left open where the match is weak. Size is stated for part of the rows, as once, few or many counts, or as a class when the clone is expanded.

clone size: NA; V gene: TRBV4-1; D gene: TRBD1; J gene: TRBJ1-1; CDR3 protein: CASSQPAPGQGGTEAFF; CDR3 DNA: TGCGCCAGCAGCCAACCTGCTCCGGGACAGGGTGGAACTGAAGCTTTCTTT
clone size: NA; V gene: TRBV4-1; D gene: TRBD1; J gene: TRBJ1-2; CDR3 protein: CASSHKQGEYGYTF; CDR3 DNA: TGCGCCAGCAGCCACAAACAGGGGGAATATGGCTACACCTTC
clone size: NA; V gene: TRBV7-3; D gene: TRBD1; J gene: TRBJ1-2; CDR3 protein: CASSPHPGQGDGYTF; CDR3 DNA: TGTGCCAGCAGCCCCCATCCGGGACAGGGTGATGGCTACACCTTC
clone size: NA; V gene: TRBV5-6; D gene: NA; J gene: TRBJ1-1; CDR3 protein: CASSLYREAFF; CDR3 DNA: TGTGCCAGCAGCTTGTATAGAGAAGCTTTCTTT
clone size: NA; V gene: TRBV4-1; D gene: TRBD1; J gene: TRBJ1-1; CDR3 protein: CASSQDKGAYALGPGVEAFF; CDR3 DNA: TGCGCCAGCAGCCAAGATAAGGGGGCGTATGCGTTGGGTCCCGGGGTTGAAGCTTTCTTT
clone size: NA; V gene: TRBV9; D gene: TRBD1; J gene: TRBJ1-1; CDR3 protein: CASSFETGGANTEAFF; CDR3 DNA: TGTGCCAGCAGTTTCGAGACAGGGGGCGCGAACACTGAAGCTTTCTTT
clone size: NA; V gene: TRBV10-2; D gene: NA; J gene: TRBJ1-1; CDR3 protein: CASSEKMRGFGIPDTEAFF; CDR3 DNA: TGCGCCAGCAGTGAAAAAATGAGGGGGTTTGGTATCCCGGACACTGAAGCTTTCTTT
clone size: NA; V gene: TRBV15; D gene: NA; J gene: TRBJ1-2; CDR3 protein: CATSSGRSGVGYTF; CDR3 DNA: TGTGCCACCAGCAGCGGACGTTCCGGGGTTGGCTACACCTTC
clone size: NA; V gene: TRBV28; D gene: NA; J gene: TRBJ1-6; CDR3 protein: CASSFLGRNSPLHF; CDR3 DNA: TGTGCCAGCAGTTTTCTTGGGAGGAATTCACCCCTCCACTTT
clone size: NA; V gene: TRBV30; D gene: NA; J gene: TRBJ1-2; CDR3 protein: CAWSKRVAAAPRFGYTF; CDR3 DNA: TGTGCCTGGAGTAAACGGGTGGCGGCAGCTCCCCGCTTTGGCTACACCTTC
clone size: NA; V gene: TRBV5-6; D gene: TRBD2; J gene: TRBJ2-3; CDR3 protein: CASSFSPGHPLGLAGEQYF; CDR3 DNA: TGTGCCAGCAGCTTTTCTCCGGGACACCCGTTGGGACTAGCGGGGGAGCAGTATTTT
clone size: NA; V gene: TRBV6-5; D gene: TRBD1; J gene: TRBJ1-1; CDR3 protein: CASSQSQGAAVAFF; CDR3 DNA: TGTGCCAGCAGTCAATCTCAGGGGGCCGCCGTCGCTTTCTTT
clone size: NA; V gene: TRBV30; D gene: NA; J gene: TRBJ1-1; CDR3 protein: CAWSETAAPEAFF; CDR3 DNA: TGTGCCTGGAGTGAAACAGCAGCCCCTGAAGCTTTCTTT
clone size: NA; V gene: TRBV11-1; D gene: NA; J gene: TRBJ2-7; CDR3 protein: CASTYTGGASYEQYF; CDR3 DNA: TGTGCCAGCACCTACACAGGGGGGGCCTCCTACGAGCAGTACTTC
clone size: NA; V gene: TRBV9; D gene: NA; J gene: TRBJ2-5; CDR3 protein: CASGDYQETQYF; CDR3 DNA: TGTGCCAGCGGGGACTACCAAGAGACCCAGTACTTC
clone size: few; V gene: TRBV6-5; D gene: NA; J gene: TRBJ1-1; CDR3 protein: CASSYRDTEAFF; CDR3 DNA: TGTGCCAGCAGTTACCGAGACACTGAAGCTTTCTTT
clone size: NA; V gene: TRBV28; D gene: TRBD1; J gene: TRBJ2-1; CDR3 protein: CASSSRDRGGNEQFF; CDR3 DNA: TGTGCCAGCAGTTCTCGGGACAGGGGAGGCAATGAGCAGTTCTTC
clone size: NA; V gene: TRBV25-1; D gene: NA; J gene: TRBJ2-2; CDR3 protein: CASSEIGHETNTGELFF; CDR3 DNA: TGTGCCAGCAGTGAGATTGGACACGAAACGAACACCGGGGAGCTGTTTTTT
clone size: NA; V gene: TRBV6-6; D gene: NA; J gene: TRBJ1-2; CDR3 protein: CASTRGTNYGYTF; CDR3 DNA: TGTGCCAGCACCAGAGGAACTAACTATGGCTACACCTTC
clone size: NA; V gene: TRBV5-4; D gene: TRBD1; J gene: TRBJ2-1; CDR3 protein: CASTPRQGPSHNEQFF; CDR3 DNA: TGTGCCAGCACCCCCCGACAGGGGCCATCCCACAATGAGCAGTTCTTC
clone size: NA; V gene: TRBV5-4; D gene: TRBD1; J gene: TRBJ1-1; CDR3 protein: CASSLEGQGTNTEAFF; CDR3 DNA: TGTGCCAGCAGCTTAGAGGGACAGGGGACGAACACTGAGGCTTTCTTT
clone size: NA; V gene: TRBV28; D gene: TRBD1; J gene: TRBJ2-1; CDR3 protein: CASSYDRDNNEQFF; CDR3 DNA: TGTGCCAGCAGCTACGACAGGGATAACAATGAGCAGTTCTTC
clone size: once; V gene: TRBV12-1; D gene: NA; J gene: TRBJ1-4; CDR3 protein: CASSFRDREKPPTNEKLFF; CDR3 DNA: TGTGCCAGCAGCTTTCGGGACAGGGAGAAACCCCCAACTAATGAAAAACTGTTTTTT
clone size: NA; V gene: TRBV30; D gene: TRBD1; J gene: TRBJ1-2; CDR3 protein: CAWSPLSGAGGADGYTF; CDR3 DNA: TGTGCCTGGAGCCCCTTGTCGGGGGCAGGGGGTGCCGATGGCTACACCTTC
clone size: NA; V gene: TRBV5-1; D gene: TRBD1; J gene: TRBJ2-5; CDR3 protein: CASSISRGFETQYF; CDR3 DNA: TGCGCCAGCAGCATTAGCAGGGGGTTCGAGACCCAGTACTTC
clone size: NA; V gene: TRBV27; D gene: NA; J gene: TRBJ1-4; CDR3 protein: CASSRTPITDATNEKLFF; CDR3 DNA: TGTGCCAGCAGTCGGACACCAATTACAGACGCAACTAATGAAAAACTGTTTTTT
clone size: NA; V gene: TRBV5-6; D gene: TRBD1; J gene: TRBJ1-2; CDR3 protein: CASSYRGTGGLNGYTF; CDR3 DNA: TGTGCCAGCAGCTACAGGGGGACAGGGGGCTTGAATGGCTACACCTTC
clone size: NA; V gene: TRBV27; D gene: TRBD2; J gene: TRBJ2-1; CDR3 protein: CASSRYTHGGALGNEQFF; CDR3 DNA: TGTGCCAGCAGTCGGTATACCCACGGGGGGGCTTTGGGCAATGAGCAGTTCTTC
clone size: NA; V gene: TRBV19; D gene: TRBD2; J gene: TRBJ2-1; CDR3 protein: CASSPTVASGGPSSYNEQFF; CDR3 DNA: TGTGCCAGTAGTCCTACGGTGGCTAGCGGGGGCCCCAGCTCCTACAATGAGCAGTTCTTC
clone size: NA; V gene: TRBV7-2; D gene: TRBD1; J gene: TRBJ1-2; CDR3 protein: CASSLLGGQEGYTF; CDR3 DNA: TGTGCCAGCAGCTTATTGGGGGGACAGGAAGGCTACACCTTC
clone size: NA; V gene: TRBV11-2; D gene: TRBD1; J gene: TRBJ1-2; CDR3 protein: CASSLGVSEGALDYGYTF; CDR3 DNA: TGTGCCAGCAGCTTAGGTGTATCGGAGGGGGCCTTAGACTATGGCTACACCTTC
clone size: NA; V gene: TRBV5-1; D gene: TRBD1; J gene: TRBJ2-3; CDR3 protein: CASSLPTGWDTQYF; CDR3 DNA: TGCGCCAGCAGCCTCCCGACAGGGTGGGATACGCAGTATTTT
clone size: once; V gene: TRBV7-6; D gene: NA; J gene: TRBJ1-1; CDR3 protein: CASSTKGVGTEAFF; CDR3 DNA: TGTGCCAGCAGCACAAAGGGAGTTGGGACTGAAGCTTTCTTT
clone size: NA; V gene: TRBV19; D gene: NA; J gene: TRBJ1-5; CDR3 protein: CASSPRAQTSNQPQHF; CDR3 DNA: TGTGCCAGTAGTCCCAGGGCCCAGACCAGCAATCAGCCCCAGCATTTT
clone size: NA; V gene: TRBV7-7; D gene: NA; J gene: TRBJ1-5; CDR3 protein: CASSFGPLQPQHF; CDR3 DNA: TGTGCTAGCAGCTTCGGTCCCCTTCAGCCCCAGCATTTT
clone size: NA; V gene: TRBV7-2; D gene: NA; J gene: TRBJ2-2; CDR3 protein: CALGRQDSNTGELFF; CDR3 DNA: TGTGCTCTGGGCCGACAGGACTCGAACACCGGGGAGCTGTTTTTT
clone size: NA; V gene: TRBV9; D gene: TRBD1; J gene: TRBJ1-1; CDR3 protein: CASSVRPGTGGFSTEAFF; CDR3 DNA: TGTGCCAGCAGCGTACGACCCGGGACAGGGGGCTTTAGTACTGAAGCTTTCTTT
clone size: NA; V gene: TRBV27; D gene: TRBD1; J gene: TRBJ1-2; CDR3 protein: CASRGQGQGYTF; CDR3 DNA: TGTGCCAGCAGGGGACAGGGACAGGGCTACACCTTC
clone size: NA; V gene: TRBV9; D gene: NA; J gene: TRBJ1-3; CDR3 protein: CASSVLGNTIYF; CDR3 DNA: TGTGCCAGCAGCGTACTTGGAAACACCATATATTTT
clone size: NA; V gene: TRBV7-2; D gene: TRBD1; J gene: TRBJ1-2; CDR3 protein: CASSLASPPGQGLFRYGYTF; CDR3 DNA: TGTGCCAGCAGCTTAGCCTCCCCCCCGGGACAGGGGTTATTTCGCTATGGCTACACCTTC
clone size: NA; V gene: TRBV28; D gene: NA; J gene: TRBJ1-2; CDR3 protein: CASSETRGRRLGGYTF; CDR3 DNA: TGTGCCAGCAGTGAAACGCGTGGGCGGAGGCTAGGCGGCTACACCTTC
clone size: NA; V gene: TRBV4-3; D gene: NA; J gene: TRBJ2-7; CDR3 protein: CASSQFVSTGEQYF; CDR3 DNA: TGCGCCAGCAGCCAATTCGTTTCGACAGGCGAGCAGTACTTC
clone size: NA; V gene: TRBV6-1; D gene: TRBD1; J gene: TRBJ1-1; CDR3 protein: CASSERDGTEMNTEAFF; CDR3 DNA: TGTGCCAGCAGTGAAAGGGACGGGACAGAGATGAACACTGAAGCTTTCTTT
clone size: NA; V gene: TRBV11-2; D gene: NA; J gene: TRBJ2-3; CDR3 protein: CASSQRVVPDTQYF; CDR3 DNA: TGTGCCAGCAGCCAGCGGGTTGTCCCAGATACGCAGTATTTT
clone size: NA; V gene: TRBV6-1; D gene: TRBD1; J gene: TRBJ1-5; CDR3 protein: CASSSTGDNQPQHF; CDR3 DNA: TGTGCCAGCAGTTCGACAGGGGACAATCAGCCCCAGCATTTT
clone size: NA; V gene: TRBV7-2; D gene: TRBD1; J gene: TRBJ1-1; CDR3 protein: CASSLEQGGVRATEAFF; CDR3 DNA: TGTGCCAGCAGCTTAGAACAGGGGGGGGTTAGAGCAACTGAAGCTTTCTTT
clone size: NA; V gene: TRBV7-2; D gene: TRBD1; J gene: TRBJ1-1; CDR3 protein: CASREWDRGHLDTEAFF; CDR3 DNA: TGTGCCAGCCGCGAATGGGACAGGGGGCATTTGGACACTGAAGCTTTCTTT
clone size: NA; V gene: TRBV29-1; D gene: NA; J gene: TRBJ1-3; CDR3 protein: CSAWQGTGNTIYF; CDR3 DNA: TGCAGCGCGTGGCAGGGAACTGGAAACACCATATATTTT
clone size: NA; V gene: TRBV9; D gene: NA; J gene: TRBJ1-6; CDR3 protein: CASSGGPGRNSPLHF; CDR3 DNA: TGTGCCAGCAGCGGCGGCCCGGGTCGAAATTCACCCCTCCACTTT
clone size: once; V gene: TRBV28; D gene: NA; J gene: TRBJ2-7; CDR3 protein: CASRVSSGLFYEQYF; CDR3 DNA: TGTGCCAGCAGAGTTTCGTCGGGTCTTTTCTACGAGCAGTACTTC
clone size: NA; V gene: TRBV4-3; D gene: TRBD1; J gene: TRBJ2-1; CDR3 protein: CASSQDLWVAAGGYNEQFF; CDR3 DNA: TGCGCCAGCAGCCAAGATCTATGGGTTGCGGCAGGGGGCTACAATGAGCAGTTCTTC
clone size: NA; V gene: TRBV4-1; D gene: TRBD2; J gene: TRBJ2-7; CDR3 protein: CASSQLSLAGSYEQYF; CDR3 DNA: TGCGCCAGCAGCCAGTTGTCGTTAGCGGGGTCCTACGAGCAGTACTTC